Each of the 31 T cell receptor beta chains below was sequenced from the same sample in a study of blood T cell repertoires in COVID-19. Method: immunoSEQ multiplex PCR; TCRdb's copy keeps in-frame clones and lacks some. The data show a few hundred thousand clones, 87% seen once. The sequenced material came from peripheral blood. The receptors shown here come from a man aged 55 to 70 who had recovered from COVID-19.

The chain employs TRBV7-2 and TRBJ1-6; 8 bases fit TRBD1. CDR3 length equals 14 residues. The V gene's germline CDR1 is SGHTA and CDR2 FQGNSA. V was pared by 6 bases and J by 7 bases, with 5 bases of the junction left unmatched. The CDR3 spells CASSGQGENSPLHF. The DNA of the CDR3 is TGTGCCAGCAGTGGACAGGGAGAAAATTCACCCCTCCACTTT.

The chain employs TRBV30 and TRBJ1-5; 9 nucleotides line up with TRBD1. CDR3 length equals 12 residues. Germline V gene sequence: CDR1 GTSNPN, CDR2 SVGIG (reference sequence). Trimming at V came to 3 bases and at J to 7 bases, leaving 1 base not matched to a gene. The CDR3 nucleotides are TGTGCCTGGAGGGGACAGGGACAGCCCCAGCATTTT. It codes for CAWRGQGQPQHF.

The sample holds one count of this clone. The V gene is TRBV24-1, the J gene TRBJ2-1, with 7 bases matching TRBD2. Germline V CDR1 and CDR2: KGHDR, SFDVKD. The CDR3 covers 18 residues. V dropped 4 bases and J dropped 1; count of bases not matched to a gene: 12. CDR3 nucleotides: TGTGCCACCAGTGACCGGCTAGCGGCCCGGCGGTCCTACAATGAGCAGTTCTTC. This sequence encodes CATSDRLAARRSYNEQFF.

This sequence joins TRBV28 and TRBJ2-5; 7 nucleotides line up with TRBD1. CDR1 and CDR2 (germline): MDHEN, SYDVKM. The CDR3 runs to 14 residues. With V trimmed by 4 bases and J by 3 bases, 5 bases remained unmatched. CDR3 DNA sequence: TGTGCCAGCAGTTCGGGACAGCACGAAGAGACCCAGTACTTC. Translation: CASSSGQHEETQYF.

This CDR3 is CASSAGTASQETQYF. The CDR3 DNA reads as TGCGCCAGCAGCGCAGGGACAGCCTCGCAAGAGACCCAGTACTTC. The chain is built from TRBV5-1 and TRBJ2-5; 7 bases line up with TRBD1. The CDR3 extends over 15 amino acids. The germline CDR1 and CDR2 sequences are SGHRS and YFSETQ. After removal of 4 bases from V and 2 bases from J, the junction contained 8 bases not matched to a gene.

This clone was picked up one time. This rearrangement joins TRBV19 to TRBJ2-6, with 8 bases aligning to TRBD2. The CDR3 runs 20 residues. Unmatched junction bases numbered 15, after V lost 5 bases and J lost 0 bases. The germline CDR1 and CDR2 sequences are LNHDA and SQIVND (reference sequence). In DNA, the CDR3 is TGTGCCAGTAGTTCCCCCCGGGGGGGCCTAACTTTCTCTGGGGCCAACGTCCTGACTTTC. Residues: CASSSPRGGLTFSGANVLTF. Supplemented by reference TRBV19 and TRBJ2-6, the full variable domain reads DGGITQSPKYLFRKEGQNVTLSCEQNLNHDAMYWYRQDPGQGLRLIYYSQIVNDFQKGDIAEGYSVSREKKESFPLTVTSAQKNPTAFYLCASSSPRGGLTFSGANVLTFGAGSRLTVL.

The J gene is TRBJ2-2, the V gene TRBV19; unclear D gene. The V end lost 3 bases, the J end lost 4 bases, and 12 bases lay between the germline ends. CDR1 LNHDA and CDR2 SQIVND come from the germline V gene (reference sequence). The CDR3 extends over 15 amino acids. The DNA of the CDR3 is TGTGCCAGTAGTATCCAGGCGCTCGGCACCGGGGAGCTGTTTTTT. This encodes CASSIQALGTGELFF.

The chain couples TRBV24-1 to TRBJ2-3, with 9 nucleotides matching TRBD2. The CDR3 runs 16 residues. V lost 5 bases to trimming and J lost 3 bases; unmatched junction nucleotides: 8. Per germline, CDR1 KGHDR and CDR2 SFDVKD. In DNA form, the CDR3 reads TGTGCCACCAGTGCCGGGACTAGCCTGACGACAGATACGCAGTATTTT. This gives the protein CATSAGTSLTTDTQYF.

The genes are TRBV18 and TRBJ2-7, with 7 bases matching TRBD1. This CDR3 is 15 amino acids long. The ends lost 6 bases at V and 10 bases at J; junction bases unmatched: 18. CDR1 is KGHSH and CDR2 is LQKENI in the germline V gene. The CDR3 coding sequence is TGTGCCAGCTCCCCGGGACAGAGCTCTACGAGTGAACAGTACTTC. Residues: CASSPGQSSTSEQYF.

This chain joins TRBV5-6 and TRBJ1-2; D perhaps matches TRBD1 (5 bases). CDR1 SGHDT and CDR2 YYEEEE come from the germline V gene. The CDR3 is 14 residues long. The V gene lost 0 bases and the J gene lost 4 bases, with 10 bases spanning the gap. As DNA, the CDR3 is TGTGCCAGCAGCTTGGGGGGCTTCGGCTATGGCTACACCTTC. It specifies CASSLGGFGYGYTF.

The chain is built from TRBV7-2 and TRBJ1-4, with D perhaps matching TRBD1 (6 bases). The CDR3 loop spans 13 amino acids. The germline V gene has CDR1 SGHTA and CDR2 FQGNSA. Trimming shortened V by 4 bases and J by 9 bases, and 12 bases separated the two germline ends. The CDR3 protein is CASSSGQRKKLFF. CDR3 bases: TGTGCCAGCAGCTCCGGACAGAGGAAAAAACTGTTTTTT.

This sequence joins TRBV3-1 (or the pseudogene TRBV3-2) and TRBJ2-1; the match to TRBD2 covers 13 bases. The germline V gene encodes CDR1 LGHDT and CDR2 YNNKEL (reference sequence). The CDR3 sequence is 18 residues long. Trimming at V came to 0 bases and at J to 9 bases, leaving 11 bases not matched to a gene. CDR3 nucleotides: TGTGCCAGCAGCCAAGATCTGGTACTAGCGGGGGGGCTGGTTGAGCAGTTCTTC. This sequence encodes CASSQDLVLAGGLVEQFF.

The chain has TRBV7-2 and TRBJ2-1, with a possible D match to TRBD2 (6 bases). Germline V gives CDR1 SGHTA, CDR2 FQGNSA. The CDR3 consists of 14 residues. The V gene lost 1 base and the J gene lost 8 bases, with 12 bases spanning the gap. The CDR3 spells CASSLGGTGYEQFF. DNA for the CDR3: TGTGCCAGCAGCTTAGGTGGGACTGGGTATGAGCAGTTCTTC.

This chain uses TRBV9 with TRBJ2-7, with 7 bases that match TRBD2. CDR3 length equals 15 residues. The germline V gene has CDR1 SGDLS and CDR2 YYNGEE. V lost 0 bases to trimming and J lost 6 bases; unmatched junction nucleotides: 9. The CDR3 DNA sequence: TGTGCCAGCAGCGTAGATGTGGGAGGGCCCACCGAGCAGTACTTC. Its protein is CASSVDVGGPTEQYF.

V and J are TRBV7-6 and TRBJ1-4; no clear D gene. V was shortened by 1 base and J by 8 bases, with 14 bases between the two germline ends. Germline V gene data show CDR1 as SGHVS and CDR2 as FNYEAQ. This CDR3 comprises 15 residues. Here the CDR3 DNA reads TGTGCCAGCAGCTTAGGGGCCAATGAATGGGAAAAACTGTTTTTT. Its protein product is CASSLGANEWEKLFF.

The J gene is TRBJ2-3, the V gene TRBV7-2; D is ambiguous. CDR1 SGHTA and CDR2 FQGNSA come from the germline V gene. This CDR3 has 15 amino acids. Trimming left V 4 bases short and J 0 bases short, with 11 bases between. CDR3 residues: CASSSRFFSTDTQYF. In nucleotides, the CDR3 is TGTGCCAGCAGCTCCCGTTTTTTTAGCACAGATACGCAGTATTTT.

This rearrangement joins TRBV27 to TRBJ2-3, with TRBD2 matching 14 bases. The CDR3 is made up of 17 amino acids. J was trimmed by 4 bases and V by 5 bases; bases with no gene match: 8. In germline, CDR1 is MNHEY, CDR2 SMNVEV (reference sequence). CDR3: CASSRGTSGSFADTQYF. The DNA for the CDR3 is TGTGCCAGCAGTCGCGGGACTAGCGGGAGTTTTGCAGATACGCAGTATTTT.

The chain joins TRBV7-3 to TRBJ1-2, with 7 bases lining up with TRBD1. The CDR3 has 14 amino acids. V lost 5 bases, J lost 5 bases, and 8 bases stayed unmatched. Germline CDR1 SGHTA, CDR2 FQGTGA. The CDR3 nucleotides are TGTGCCAGCAGCACGGGACAGCAGACTTATGGCTACACCTTC. Translating gives CASSTGQQTYGYTF.

This chain links TRBV11-2 with TRBJ2-7; possible D gene TRBD2, 5 bases. Per germline, CDR1 SGHAT and CDR2 FQNNGV. The CDR3 covers 14 residues. Trimming took off 3 bases at V and 0 bases at J, with 9 bases between the two ends. CDR3 bases: TGTGCCAGCAGCTTGGGGAGTTACTCCTACGAGCAGTACTTC. Its translation is CASSLGSYSYEQYF.

This clone was counted at least ten times. This chain connects TRBV9 to TRBJ2-6; D remains ambiguous. V lost 0 bases, J lost 4 bases, and 8 bases lay in between. The CDR3 runs 15 residues. Germline V lookup: CDR1 SGDLS, CDR2 YYNGEE. The CDR3 coding sequence is TGTGCCAGCAGCGTAGGTACTTTGGGGGCCAACGTCCTGACTTTC. Translated, it gives CASSVGTLGANVLTF.

V and J are TRBV6-5 and TRBJ2-1; D remains unclear. Trimming cost V 7 bases and J 0 bases, with 7 bases left between them. The CDR3 has 13 residues. CDR1 MNHEY and CDR2 SVGAGI come from the germline V gene. CDR3 DNA sequence: TGTGCCAGCACCTTCAGCTCCTACAATGAGCAGTTCTTC. Translated: CASTFSSYNEQFF.

This clone is a singleton in its sample. The V gene is TRBV5-1, the J gene TRBJ2-1; a possible D gene is TRBD2 (5 bases). The V and J ends lost 0 bases and 13 bases respectively, with 14 bases between them. Looked up from germline, CDR1 is SGHRS and CDR2 is YFSETQ. CDR3 length equals 13 residues. CDR3 bases: TGCGCCAGCAGCTTGGAAAGGGCAGCGGCCCAGTTCTTC. Translated, it gives CASSLERAAAQFF.

This sequence joins TRBV6-2 or TRBV6-3 and TRBJ1-1; D remains unclear. CDR3 length: 18 amino acids. The V gene lost 0 bases and the J gene lost 5 bases, with 22 bases spanning the gap. The germline V gene encodes CDR1 MNHEY and CDR2 SVGEGT. CDR3 DNA sequence: TGTGCCAGCAGTTACTCGGCTGTGTCGGGCGCGGGTTGGACTGAAGCTTTCTTT. Translated, it gives CASSYSAVSGAGWTEAFF.

A single count supports this clone. The J gene is TRBJ2-7, the V gene TRBV18, with 8 bases identical to TRBD1. Germline CDR1 and CDR2: KGHSH and LQKENI. Losses at the gene ends were 4 bases for V and 6 bases for J; bases not matched to a gene: 14. There are 16 residues in the CDR3. The CDR3 coding sequence is TGTGCCAGCTCACAGATTCCCGGGACAGGAGTAGGCGAGCAGTACTTC. It encodes CASSQIPGTGVGEQYF. The variable domain in full, with the rest retrieved from reference TRBV18 and TRBJ2-7, is NAGVMQNPRHLVRRRGQEARLRCSPMKGHSHVYWYRQLPEEGLKFMVYLQKENIIDESGMPKERFSAEFPKEGPSILRIQQVVRGDSAAYFCASSQIPGTGVGEQYFGPGTRLTVT.

This chain links TRBV19 with TRBJ1-5; D is perhaps TRBD1 (6 bases). The V and J ends lost 1 base and 0 bases respectively, with 19 bases between them. The CDR3 runs to 19 residues. Per germline, CDR1 LNHDA and CDR2 SQIVND (reference sequence). CDR3 region: CASSIGGGRRKYSNQPQHF. DNA of the CDR3: TGTGCCAGTAGTATAGGGGGGGGGCGCCGGAAATATAGCAATCAGCCCCAGCATTTT.

This sequence joins TRBV27 and TRBJ2-1; perhaps TRBD1 as D (6 bases). Germline lookup yields CDR1 MNHEY and CDR2 SMNVEV (reference sequence). Trimming removed 2 bases at V and 5 bases at J, with 10 bases between. This CDR3 contains 14 residues. DNA for the CDR3: TGTGCCAGCAGTTTAGGGTGGGACAACAATGAGCAGTTCTTC. This codes for CASSLGWDNNEQFF.

V is TRBV12-5 and J is TRBJ1-2, with 8 nucleotides matching TRBD1. Germline trimming cut 2 bases from V and 8 bases from J; bases unmatched to any gene: 13. The germline V gene encodes CDR1 LGHNT and CDR2 FRNRAP. The CDR3 sequence is 16 residues long. In DNA, the CDR3 is TGTGCTAGTGGTTTGATCCCTGGACAGGGAAAGGGAGGCTACACCTTC. It yields the protein CASGLIPGQGKGGYTF.

This clone was seen a few times. The chain has TRBV7-3 and TRBJ2-1; 10 nucleotides match TRBD2. The germline V gene encodes CDR1 SGHTA and CDR2 FQGTGA. The CDR3 has 16 amino acids. V dropped 5 bases and J dropped 3; count of bases not matched to a gene: 7. DNA for the CDR3: TGTGCCAGCAGCCGGGGGACTAGCGCCTACTACAATGAGCAGTTCTTC. This codes for CASSRGTSAYYNEQFF.

This sequence joins TRBV6-5 and TRBJ2-7; possibly TRBD1 for D (5 bases). This CDR3 comprises 13 residues. V lost 5 bases, J lost 6 bases, and 14 bases lay in between. Germline loops: CDR1 MNHEY, CDR2 SVGAGI. The CDR3, as DNA: TGTGCCAGCAGTCCCAGGGCCCCCGCCGAGCAGTACTTC. This translates into CASSPRAPAEQYF.

V usage is TRBV19 and J usage is TRBJ2-4, with D perhaps TRBD1 (6 bases). Trimming left V 4 bases short and J 8 bases short, with 15 bases between. Germline V CDR1 and CDR2: LNHDA, SQIVND (reference sequence). CDR3 length: 14 amino acids. The DNA for the CDR3 is TGTGCCAGTAGTACACAGGGTCCGAAGGACATTCAGTACTTC. Translated: CASSTQGPKDIQYF.

The chain's CDR3 is CASSFDPGQGGNEQFF. CDR3 DNA sequence: TGTGCCAGCAGCTTCGATCCGGGACAGGGTGGCAATGAGCAGTTCTTC. The chain joins TRBV7-3 to TRBJ2-1; 9 positions match TRBD1. Germline CDR1 is SGHTA and CDR2 is FQGTGA. The CDR3 has 16 residues. The trim removed 3 bases at V and 6 bases at J, leaving 9 bases unmatched.